This T cell receptor beta chain was captured by sequencing in a study of cytomegalovirus exposure and HLA in healthy donors. The overall study: In a later analysis, it was reported that the roughly 130 validation repertoires had been produced on the same platform as the 500 to 850 repertoires belonging to the first cohort. Findings and limits, study-wide: A list of around 150 TCR beta chains associated with cytomegalovirus was given. In vitro work confirmed that a few CMV-associated chains recognize CMV antigens. TCR clusters originating in the first cohort tended to co-occur in the 120 validation repertoires, according to a later analysis.

This clone was recorded a few times. Its target is unknown. Some clones are missing from TCRdb's copy, which holds only in-frame ones; the method was immunoSEQ multiplex PCR. The sample comprises around 150,000 clones, more than 70% of which are singletons, and almost 3% rests with the top ten. CDR3 length: 13 residues. Germline V CDR1 and CDR2: LNHDA, SQIVND (reference sequence). The trim removed 4 bases at V and 0 bases at J, leaving 0 bases unmatched. The receptor comes from a man aged 18-30 years in good health and CMV-seronegative. The rearrangement uses TRBV19 and TRBJ2-7; 7 bases are shared with TRBD2. Sequencing input: PBMCs. In DNA form, the CDR3 reads TGTGCCAGTAGTAGCGGGAGCTCCTACGAGCAGTACTTC. The encoded protein is CASSSGSSYEQYF. The full variable domain, in which reference TRBV19 and TRBJ2-7 provide the parts outside the CDR3, is DGGITQSPKYLFRKEGQNVTLSCEQNLNHDAMYWYRQDPGQGLRLIYYSQIVNDFQKGDIAEGYSVSREKKESFPLTVTSAQKNPTAFYLCASSSGSSYEQYFGPGTRLTVT.